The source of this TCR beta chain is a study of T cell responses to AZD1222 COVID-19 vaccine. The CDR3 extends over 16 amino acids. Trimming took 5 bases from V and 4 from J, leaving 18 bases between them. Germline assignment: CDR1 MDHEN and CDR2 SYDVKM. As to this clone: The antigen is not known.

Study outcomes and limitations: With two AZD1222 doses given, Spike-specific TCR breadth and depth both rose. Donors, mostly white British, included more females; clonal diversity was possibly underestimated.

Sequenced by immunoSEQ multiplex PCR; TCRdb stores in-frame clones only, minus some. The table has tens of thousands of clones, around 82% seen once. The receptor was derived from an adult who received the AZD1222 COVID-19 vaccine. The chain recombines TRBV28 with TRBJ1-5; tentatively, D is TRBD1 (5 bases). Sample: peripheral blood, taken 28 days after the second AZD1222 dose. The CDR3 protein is CASSPSRGRSNQPQHF. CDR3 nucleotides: TGTGCCAGCAGTCCCTCCCGGGGCAGGTCGAATCAGCCCCAGCATTTT.